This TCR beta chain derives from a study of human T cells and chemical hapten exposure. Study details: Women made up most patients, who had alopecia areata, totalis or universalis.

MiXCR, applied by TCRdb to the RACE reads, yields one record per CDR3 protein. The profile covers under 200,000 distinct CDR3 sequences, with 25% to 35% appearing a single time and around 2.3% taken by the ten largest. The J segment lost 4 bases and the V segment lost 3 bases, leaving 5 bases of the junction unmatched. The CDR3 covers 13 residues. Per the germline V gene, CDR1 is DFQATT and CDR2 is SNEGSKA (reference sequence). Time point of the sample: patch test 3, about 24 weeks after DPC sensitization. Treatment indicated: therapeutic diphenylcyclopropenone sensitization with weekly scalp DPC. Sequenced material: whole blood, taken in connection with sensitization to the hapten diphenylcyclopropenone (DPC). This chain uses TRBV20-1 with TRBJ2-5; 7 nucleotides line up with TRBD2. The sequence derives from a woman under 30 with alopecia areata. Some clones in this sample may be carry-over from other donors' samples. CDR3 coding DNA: TGCAGTGCTAGCAAGGGAGGGACAGAGACCCAGTACTTC. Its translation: CSASKGGTETQYF.